This T cell receptor beta chain was identified during a study of OX40 agonist ivuxolimab in advanced cancers. Turning to the study itself: Enrolled patients in dose escalation had cancers that were hepatocellular carcinoma, melanoma, renal cell or head and neck cancer.

Generated by immunoSEQ multiplex PCR, the TCRdb table keeps only in-frame clones and is missing some. The sample has fewer than 85,000 clones; over 80% are singletons. Worth noting for this clone: Its target is not known.

Losses at the gene ends were 5 bases for V and 4 bases for J; bases not matched to a gene: 7. The CDR3 covers 15 residues. CDR1 is SGHNT, CDR2 YENEEA, per germline. Study results and limitations: On average, CD8+ T cells had more expanded clones than CD4+.

The material was CD4+ or CD8+ T cells sorted from blood, obtained in a trial of the OX40 agonist ivuxolimab. This chain connects TRBV11-3 to TRBJ2-7; TRBD2 agrees at 11 bases. The clonotype originates from an adult with an advanced solid tumor such as melanoma, head and neck, liver or kidney cancer. As DNA, the CDR3 is TGTGCCAGCAGCACCCGTAGCGGGAGGGGGTACGAGCAGTACTTC. Its translation is CASSTRSGRGYEQYF.